This passage covers 2 T cell receptor beta chains from one sample sequenced in a study of PD-1 blockade in classical Hodgkin lymphoma. Some clones are missing from TCRdb's copy, which holds only in-frame ones; the method was immunoSEQ multiplex PCR. The sample lists more than 70,000 clones; 92% were seen once. Every patient experienced relapse after autologous stem cell transplantation, and brentuximab vedotin exposure varied. The starting material was peripheral blood mononuclear cells (PBMCs), obtained before the second cycle of nivolumab. These receptors were taken from a human donor with classical Hodgkin lymphoma.

The chain carries TRBV15 and TRBJ1-5; unclear D gene. V lost 5 bases, J lost 4 bases, and 12 bases lay in between. This CDR3 has 14 amino acids. Germline V gene lookup returns CDR1 LNHNV and CDR2 YYDKDF (reference sequence). CDR3 sequence: CATSRSGVNQPQHF. The CDR3 nucleotides are TGTGCCACCAGCCGGAGCGGGGTGAATCAGCCCCAGCATTTT.

This rearrangement joins TRBV7-9 to TRBJ2-7, with TRBD2 identical over 11 bases. This CDR3 spans 16 amino acids. V lost 1 base, J lost 2 bases, and 4 bases stayed unmatched. Per germline, CDR1 SEHNR and CDR2 FQNEAQ (reference sequence). The DNA for the CDR3 is TGTGCCAGCAGCTTAGAGGGACTAGCGGATCCCTACGAGCAGTACTTC. Amino acid sequence: CASSLEGLADPYEQYF.